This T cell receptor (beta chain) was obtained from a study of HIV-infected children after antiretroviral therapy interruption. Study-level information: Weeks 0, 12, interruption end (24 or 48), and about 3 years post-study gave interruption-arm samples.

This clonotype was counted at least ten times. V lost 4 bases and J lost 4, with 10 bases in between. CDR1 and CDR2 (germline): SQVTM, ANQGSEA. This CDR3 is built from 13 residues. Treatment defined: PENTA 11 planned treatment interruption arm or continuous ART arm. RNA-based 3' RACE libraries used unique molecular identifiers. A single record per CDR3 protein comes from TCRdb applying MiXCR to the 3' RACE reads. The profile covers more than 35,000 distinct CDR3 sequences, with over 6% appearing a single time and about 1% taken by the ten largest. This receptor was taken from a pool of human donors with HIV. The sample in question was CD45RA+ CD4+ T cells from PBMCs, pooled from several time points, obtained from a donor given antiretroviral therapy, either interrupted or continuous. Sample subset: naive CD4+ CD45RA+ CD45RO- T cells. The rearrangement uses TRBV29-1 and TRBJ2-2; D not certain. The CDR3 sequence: CSVAQLLTGELFF. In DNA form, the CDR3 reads TGCAGCGTTGCGCAGTTACTCACCGGGGAGCTGTTTTTT.